This passage covers 16 T cell receptor beta chains from one sample sequenced in a study of HIV-infected patients and healthy controls. TCRdb re-called the 5' RACE reads with MiXCR, one entry per CDR3 protein. The profile shows approximately 64,000 distinct CDR3 sequences, about 19% of them singletons. Material: CD4+ T cells from blood. Receptors were obtained from a human donor in good health.

The chain employs TRBV3-1 and TRBJ2-3; D gene unclear. CDR1 and CDR2 from the germline V gene are LGHDT and YNNKEL (reference sequence). There are 15 residues in the CDR3. Trimming cost V 3 bases and J 2 bases, with 12 bases left between them. The CDR3 DNA is TGTGCCAGCAGCCACGACCCAATTTCCACAGATACGCAGTATTTT. Its translation: CASSHDPISTDTQYF.

This clonotype came up a few times. The rearrangement joins TRBV30 to TRBJ1-1, with no clear D. Trimming took 4 bases from V and 6 from J, leaving 9 bases between them. Germline CDR1 reads GTSNPN; CDR2 reads SVGIG (reference sequence). CDR3 length: 11 amino acids. CDR3 DNA: TGTGCCTGGACCAGTACAGCTGAAGCTTTCTTT. Translation: CAWTSTAEAFF.

The V call is TRBV5-8, the J call TRBJ2-1; D perhaps matches TRBD1 (6 bases). Trimming cost V 6 bases and J 5 bases, with 18 bases left between them. Germline-derived CDR1 and CDR2 are SGHTS and YDEGEE. The CDR3 runs 15 residues. CDR3 nucleotide sequence: TGTGCCAGCACACGACGGAGGACAGCTAACAATGAGCAGTTCTTC. Its protein product is CASTRRRTANNEQFF.

This chain joins TRBV5-4 and TRBJ1-2; 7 bases map to TRBD1. Trimming at V came to 4 bases and at J to 2 bases, leaving 11 bases not matched to a gene. From germline, CDR1 is SGHNT and CDR2 YYREEE (reference sequence). This CDR3 is 16 amino acids long. The CDR3 nucleotides are TGTGCCAGCAGCACCCCTGCACAGGGGTTAAACTATGGCTACACCTTC. Translation gives CASSTPAQGLNYGYTF.

The chain couples TRBV12-3 or TRBV12-4 to TRBJ2-4; D might be TRBD1 (6 bases). Trimming removed 6 bases from V and 0 bases from J, with 18 bases in between. The CDR3 is 17 residues long. Here the CDR3 DNA reads TGTGCCAGCAGCCCCGGACAGATTTTAATAGCCAAAAACATTCAGTACTTC. Translating it yields CASSPGQILIAKNIQYF.

This clonotype has only a few counts. The V and J genes are TRBV5-4 and TRBJ2-7, with 10 bases aligning to TRBD1. CDR1 and CDR2 (germline): SGHNT, YYREEE (reference sequence). CDR3 size: 15 residues. J lost 5 bases, V lost 4 bases, and 9 bases had no gene match. The CDR3 loop reads CASSKSGTGVDEQYF. The CDR3 bases are TGTGCCAGCAGCAAATCCGGGACAGGGGTGGACGAGCAGTACTTC.

This clonotype was detected many times. The rearrangement uses TRBV2 and TRBJ2-3, with 7 bases aligning to TRBD1. This CDR3 is built from 14 residues. Germline V gene data show CDR1 as SNHLY and CDR2 as FYNNEI. V shed 5 bases and J 0 bases; nucleotides not matched to a gene: 2. The CDR3 spells CASSLQGSTDTQYF. The CDR3 coding sequence is TGTGCCAGCAGTCTACAGGGGAGCACAGATACGCAGTATTTT.

This clonotype was recorded at least ten times. The rearrangement joins TRBV5-1 to TRBJ1-1, with unresolved D. The V gene lost 0 bases and the J gene lost 1 base, with 10 bases spanning the gap. Germline values: CDR1 SGHRS, CDR2 YFSETQ. The length of the CDR3 is 15 residues. CDR3: CASSLGYSWNTEAFF. For the CDR3, the DNA is TGCGCCAGCAGCTTGGGGTACAGTTGGAACACTGAAGCTTTCTTT. Drawing the rest from reference TRBV5-1 and TRBJ1-1, the complete variable domain is KAGVTQTPRYLIKTRGQQVTLSCSPISGHRSVSWYQQTPGQGLQFLFEYFSETQRNKGNFPGRFSGRQFSNSRSEMNVSTLELGDSALYLCASSLGYSWNTEAFFGQGTRLTVV.

V usage is TRBV4-1 and J usage is TRBJ1-6; possibly TRBD1 for D (6 bases). Looked up from germline, CDR1 is MGHRA and CDR2 is YSYEKL. Trimming removed 0 bases from V and 4 bases from J, with 22 bases in between. CDR3 length equals 20 residues. The DNA of the CDR3 is TGCGCCAGCAGCCAAGATGTGGGGTCAGGGGCCAAAACATATAATTCACCCCTCCACTTT. It encodes CASSQDVGSGAKTYNSPLHF.

The rearrangement joins TRBV11-1 to TRBJ2-7, with D unclear. V lost 5 bases, J lost 4 bases, and 6 bases lay in between. The CDR3 length is 11 residues. Germline lookup yields CDR1 SGHAT and CDR2 FQDESV (reference sequence). The CDR3 spells CASSTVYEQYF. DNA for the CDR3: TGTGCCAGCAGCACAGTTTACGAGCAGTACTTC.

In this sample, this clonotype turned up many times. CDR3 in amino acids: CSVGQGQETQYF. In DNA, the CDR3 is TGCAGCGTTGGACAGGGTCAAGAGACCCAGTACTTC. The chain combines TRBV29-1 with TRBJ2-5; 7 bases line up with TRBD1. Germline assignment: CDR1 SQVTM and CDR2 ANQGSEA. CDR3 size: 12 residues. The V gene end was trimmed by 4 bases and the J gene end by 2 bases; junction bases not matched to a gene: 1.

This clonotype has only a few counts. The chain combines TRBV29-1 with TRBJ2-4, with D perhaps matching TRBD2 (6 bases). CDR1 is SQVTM, CDR2 ANQGSEA, per germline. This CDR3 is built from 15 residues. V was cut by 4 bases and J by 5 bases, with 18 bases left in between. The CDR3 DNA reads TGCAGCGTTGTTGCACGGGAGACCGGTGAAAACATTCAGTACTTC. Its protein is CSVVARETGENIQYF.

This clonotype has just a few counts. The chain recombines TRBV7-9 with TRBJ1-1; D not certain. The CDR3 sequence is 13 residues long. Between the trimmed V and J ends, which lost 3 bases and 3 bases, there was a span of 8 bases. The V gene's germline CDR1 is SEHNR and CDR2 FQNEAQ (reference sequence). This CDR3 is CASSLYGDTEAFF. The CDR3 nucleotides read TGTGCCAGCAGCTTGTACGGAGACACTGAAGCTTTCTTT.

The chain couples TRBV20-1 to TRBJ2-1; tentative D call: TRBD1 (5 bases). This CDR3 region has 15 residues. The V gene lost 5 bases and the J gene lost 4 bases, with 18 bases spanning the gap. CDR1 is DFQATT and CDR2 is SNEGSKA in the germline V gene (reference sequence). The CDR3 here is CSADNPRTPYNEQFF. For the CDR3, the DNA is TGCAGTGCTGATAATCCTAGGACACCGTACAATGAGCAGTTCTTC.

This clonotype came up many times. This sequence joins TRBV20-1 and TRBJ1-2; TRBD1 is a possible D gene (5 bases). Germline V lookup: CDR1 DFQATT, CDR2 SNEGSKA (reference sequence). The CDR3 contains 15 residues. Trimming stripped 3 bases from V and 6 bases from J, with 20 bases between. The CDR3 DNA sequence: TGCAGTGCTAGCGTCCCCCCGTCAGGGATCAATGGCTACACCTTC. Encoded protein: CSASVPPSGINGYTF.

This clonotype turned up a few times. The chain is built from TRBV11-1 and TRBJ2-6; 9 bases map to TRBD1. With V trimmed by 5 bases and J by 4 bases, 9 bases remained unmatched. The CDR3 has 17 residues. Germline-derived CDR1 and CDR2 are SGHAT and FQDESV (reference sequence). In DNA form, the CDR3 reads TGTGCCAGCAGCCCGGGACAGGGAGCTGACGGGGCCAACGTCCTGACTTTC. Protein: CASSPGQGADGANVLTF.